This record looks at one T cell receptor beta chain sequence and its context. Its antigen is not identified. Trimming removed 8 bases from V and 10 bases from J, with 14 bases in between. The CDR3 has 11 residues. From germline, CDR1 is LNHNV and CDR2 YYDKDF (reference sequence). This sample is part of a study of T cell responses to AZD1222 COVID-19 vaccine. Study-level results: The CD4 TCRs associated with vaccination extended across spike and predominated at 160-218 and 743-854. The donor cohort was predominantly white British with a female majority, and clonal diversity may have been underestimated. Spike-specific TCR breadth and depth rose after two AZD1222 doses.

This table comes from immunoSEQ multiplex PCR, and its TCRdb copy is limited to in-frame clones, with some not included. The data hold under 200,000 clones, with roughly 94% observed a single time. The V call is TRBV15, the J call TRBJ2-5; D unclear. The receptor was derived from an adult in good health. This material consisted of peripheral blood, taken on day 0 of AZD1222 vaccination. CDR3 bases: TGTGCCACCGGGCTCGGCCGGATCCAGTACTTC. Translation gives CATGLGRIQYF. The variable domain in full, with the rest retrieved from reference TRBV15 and TRBJ2-5, is DAMVIQNPRYQVTQFGKPVTLSCSQTLNHNVMYWYQQKSSQAPKLLFHYYDKDFNNEADTPDNFQSRRPNTSFCFLDIRSPGLGDTAMYLCATGLGRIQYFGPGTRLLVL.